The rows below give T cell receptor beta chains drawn from one sample of a study of blood T cell repertoires in COVID-19. This table comes from immunoSEQ multiplex PCR, and its TCRdb copy is limited to in-frame clones, with some not included. The table lists about 280,000 clones, 88% of them singletons. Specimen: peripheral blood. Receptors originate from a man aged 18 to 29 with active or convalescent COVID-19. The CDR3 runs from the conserved cysteine through the conserved F or W. The D gene is left open where the match is weak. Clone size is stated in some rows and not others, as once, few, many or a class when expanded.

clone size	V gene	D gene	J gene	CDR3 DNA	CDR3 protein
NA	TRBV19	TRBD2	TRBJ2-3	TGTGCCAGTAGCCGTGGGGGGACTAGCGGGGGAGATACGCAGTATTTT	CASSRGGTSGGDTQYF
NA	TRBV4-1	TRBD1	TRBJ1-4	TGCGCCAGCAATCACAGGGGAGCTAATGAAAAACTGTTTTTT	CASNHRGANEKLFF
NA	TRBV20-1	NA	TRBJ2-7	TGCAGTGCTCCTCTATTATACGAGCAGTACTTC	CSAPLLYEQYF
NA	TRBV4-1	NA	TRBJ1-3	TGCGCCAGCAGCCAAGGGGGAGGAGGCTCTGGAAACACCATATATTTT	CASSQGGGGSGNTIYF
NA	TRBV6-5	NA	TRBJ2-5	TGTGCCAGCAGTTCGACCGGGTTGGAGACCCAGTACTTC	CASSSTGLETQYF
NA	TRBV19	TRBD1	TRBJ1-2	TGTGCCAGTAGTACCAACCGGGACAGGGGTGGCTACACCTTC	CASSTNRDRGGYTF
NA	TRBV19	TRBD1	TRBJ1-1	TGTGCCAGTAGTATTGCCGGGACAGGCGTTGAAGCTTTCTTT	CASSIAGTGVEAFF
few	TRBV7-9	TRBD1	TRBJ2-6	TGTGCCAGCAGCTTAGCGACAGGGTCCGGGGCCAACGTCCTGACTTTC	CASSLATGSGANVLTF
NA	TRBV3-1/TRBV3-2	NA	TRBJ1-4	TGTGCCAGCAGCCCCTTGGGCGGAGGGAGGTACGAAAAACTGTTTTTT	CASSPLGGGRYEKLFF
NA	TRBV5-5	TRBD1	TRBJ2-7	TGTGCCAGCAGTTGGGACAGGCCCTCCTACGAGCAGTACTTC	CASSWDRPSYEQYF
few	TRBV18	TRBD1	TRBJ2-1	TGTGCCAGCTCACCACTTACAGGGGGTGAGCAGTTCTTC	CASSPLTGGEQFF
NA	TRBV5-6	NA	TRBJ1-2	TGTGCCAGCAGCCAGGGGAACTATGGCTACACCTTC	CASSQGNYGYTF
NA	TRBV14	NA	TRBJ1-4	TGTGCCAGCAGGCCGACAGTGAATGAAAAACTGTTTTTT	CASRPTVNEKLFF
NA	TRBV6-5	NA	TRBJ1-2	TGTGCCAGCAGTTGGGAGGGTTCCTCCCCCTATGGCTACACCTTC	CASSWEGSSPYGYTF
NA	TRBV6-5	NA	TRBJ2-2	TGTGCCAGCAGTTACTCAAGCGGTGGAGGCACCGGGGAGCTGTTTTTT	CASSYSSGGGTGELFF
NA	TRBV6-6	TRBD2	TRBJ2-3	TGTGCCACCTCTCCGGGGGCGGGGGGGGTAGATACGCAGTATTTT	CATSPGAGGVDTQYF
NA	TRBV27	NA	TRBJ2-7	TGTGCCAGCAGATTCGCAGGGGCGAAAAACGAGCAGTACTTC	CASRFAGAKNEQYF
NA	TRBV18	TRBD1	TRBJ1-2	TGTGCCAGCTCATCTGGACAGGGTGCCTATGGCTACACCTTC	CASSSGQGAYGYTF
NA	TRBV13	NA	TRBJ1-1	TGTGCCAGCAGCCCTGAGGGGAACACTGAAGCTTTCTTT	CASSPEGNTEAFF
NA	TRBV10-1	NA	TRBJ2-5	TGCGCCAGCAGTGGGGCTAGCACGGAGACCCAGTACTTC	CASSGASTETQYF
NA	TRBV9	TRBD2	TRBJ2-3	TGTGCCAGCAGCGTAGTCGGGGGGGGGCCTGGCACAGATACGCAGTATTTT	CASSVVGGGPGTDTQYF
once	TRBV5-1	NA	TRBJ1-5	TGCGCCAGCAGCCCCGACAGTAATCAGCCCCAGCATTTT	CASSPDSNQPQHF
NA	TRBV6-5	TRBD1	TRBJ2-7	TGTGCCAGCAGCCGGACAGGAATAAACTACGAGCAGTACTTC	CASSRTGINYEQYF
NA	TRBV7-4	NA	TRBJ1-5	TGTGCCAGCAGCGTCACTATCTACAGGGTCGCGCCGAGTAATCAGCCCCAGCATTTT	CASSVTIYRVAPSNQPQHF
NA	TRBV5-1	NA	TRBJ2-6	TGCGCCAGCAGCACCCCGACTTTCTCAGCCTTCTCTGGGGCCAACGTCCTGACTTTC	CASSTPTFSAFSGANVLTF
NA	TRBV7-3	NA	TRBJ2-2	TGTGCCAGCAGCCCTGGGACTCCCGGGGAGCTGTTTTTT	CASSPGTPGELFF
NA	TRBV19	NA	TRBJ1-5	TGTGCCAGTAAGCGTGGGGGGGGGTTTCAGCCCCAGCATTTT	CASKRGGGFQPQHF
NA	TRBV25-1	NA	TRBJ2-1	TGTGCCAGCAGTGACCCGCGGGACTTTGGACATGAGCAGTTCTTC	CASSDPRDFGHEQFF
NA	TRBV7-8	NA	TRBJ1-2	TGTGCCAGCAGCTTAGCTGGGAGGGAGGTGAACTATGGCTACACCTTC	CASSLAGREVNYGYTF
NA	TRBV15	NA	TRBJ1-5	TGTGCCACCAGCAGAGATATTGCCAGACAAAAGGGCAATCAGCCCCAGCATTTT	CATSRDIARQKGNQPQHF
few	TRBV6-5	TRBD2	TRBJ2-1	TGTGCCAGCGGTCGGCGGGGGACCTACAATGAGCAGTTCTTC	CASGRRGTYNEQFF
NA	TRBV3-1/TRBV3-2	NA	TRBJ2-7	TGTGCCAGCAGCCAAGGGTCCGGGCAGTACTTC	CASSQGSGQYF
NA	TRBV29-1	NA	TRBJ1-1	TGCAGCGCCAATCCGTCGCCAGGTAACACTGAAGCTTTCTTT	CSANPSPGNTEAFF
NA	TRBV6-6	NA	TRBJ2-5	TGTGCCAGCTTTTTGCCGGGGGTCTCCGGGGAGGAGACCCAGTACTTC	CASFLPGVSGEETQYF
NA	TRBV29-1	TRBD1	TRBJ2-1	TGCAGCGTTCTTACTTCGGACAGGGTCTACAATGAGCAGTTCTTC	CSVLTSDRVYNEQFF
NA	TRBV10-2	TRBD2	TRBJ2-4	TGCGCCAGCAGCCCCCGGCGGGAGATAGCCAAAAACATTCAGTACTTC	CASSPRREIAKNIQYF
NA	TRBV7-9	TRBD1	TRBJ2-1	TGTGCCAGCAGCTTAGGGCCCGGACAGGAGGAGTTCTTC	CASSLGPGQEEFF
NA	TRBV2	TRBD1	TRBJ1-2	TGTGCCAGCAGCGACGGACAGGGGCACTATTATGGCTACACCTTC	CASSDGQGHYYGYTF
NA	TRBV6-5	NA	TRBJ2-1	TGTGCCAGCAGAAGAGACTATTTACAGGGAAATGAGCAGTTCTTC	CASRRDYLQGNEQFF
NA	TRBV5-5	NA	TRBJ2-2	TGTGCCAGCAGCTTGTTCCCCCGCGGGAACGGGGAGCTGTTTTTT	CASSLFPRGNGELFF
NA	TRBV27	NA	TRBJ1-5	TGTGCCAGCAGTTCCCTTAGCAATCAGCCCCAGCATTTT	CASSSLSNQPQHF
NA	TRBV6-6	NA	TRBJ1-1	TGTGCCAGCAGTCCTGTTGTGGGCAGTTGGAACACTGAAGCTTTCTTT	CASSPVVGSWNTEAFF
NA	TRBV7-2	TRBD2	TRBJ2-2	TGTGCCAGCAGCCTCTCAGGACTAGCGATCGGGGAGCTGTTTTTT	CASSLSGLAIGELFF
once	TRBV4-1	TRBD1	TRBJ1-1	TGCGCCAGCGGCGAAGGACAGGGTAAGACTGAAGCTTTCTTT	CASGEGQGKTEAFF
NA	TRBV14	NA	TRBJ1-2	TGTGCCAGCAGCCAAGAAAGCGGCCAGAACTATGGCTACACCTTC	CASSQESGQNYGYTF
once	TRBV6-5	TRBD1	TRBJ2-7	TGTGCCAGCAGAGCCGGGACAGGGGCAAGGGAGCAGTACTTC	CASRAGTGAREQYF
few	TRBV12-3/TRBV12-4	NA	TRBJ1-1	TGTGCCAGCAGTTCCTACACTGAAGCTTTCTTT	CASSSYTEAFF
NA	TRBV4-3	TRBD2	TRBJ2-1	TGCGCCAGCAGCCAAACTACTAGCGGGGGATCCCCTTACAATGAGCAGTTCTTC	CASSQTTSGGSPYNEQFF
few	TRBV7-2	NA	TRBJ1-4	TGTGCCAGCAGCACGCGGACAGCAGCAAATGAAAAACTGTTTTTT	CASSTRTAANEKLFF
NA	TRBV2	NA	TRBJ2-2	TGTGCCAGCAGTGTTATGACAGATAACACCGGGGAGCTGTTTTTT	CASSVMTDNTGELFF
few	TRBV5-4	TRBD1	TRBJ1-3	TGTGCCAGCAGCTTGGACAGGGGAAACGGAAACACCATATATTTT	CASSLDRGNGNTIYF
NA	TRBV11-2	TRBD2	TRBJ2-5	TGTGCCAGCAGCTACGGAGCGGGGGCCCAAGAGACCCAGTACTTC	CASSYGAGAQETQYF
few	TRBV27	TRBD1	TRBJ1-5	TGTGCCAGCAGTCCGCTCGGGACAGTTAGCAATCAGCCCCAGCATTTT	CASSPLGTVSNQPQHF
NA	TRBV11-2	NA	TRBJ1-5	TGTGCCAGCAGCTTAGAACAGAATCAGCCCCAGCATTTT	CASSLEQNQPQHF
NA	TRBV7-9	NA	TRBJ1-1	TGTGCCAGCAGCTTAATTGTCGTAGGCAGGGGCGTTGGAGCTTTCTTT	CASSLIVVGRGVGAFF
NA	TRBV11-2	TRBD2	TRBJ2-7	TGTGCCAGCAGCTTATCCGGATGGCGGGGGGTTACCTACGAGCAGTACTTC	CASSLSGWRGVTYEQYF
once	TRBV7-8	NA	TRBJ1-2	TGTGCCAGCAGCTTCGGAGGGGGGGACTATGGCTACACCTTC	CASSFGGGDYGYTF